Listed below are T cell receptor beta chains from one sample, sequenced in a study of vaccination effects on CD4 cells after COVID-19. These receptors lack a known antigen. The method was immunoSEQ multiplex PCR; TCRdb's version includes in-frame clones alone and lacks a portion of them. Of under 40,000 clones detected, around four fifths appear once; the ten largest clones hold just under 2%. The sample consisted of CD4+ T cells from PBMCs cultured with HCoV-NL63 spike peptides, taken after COVID-19 vaccination. Every receptor here comes from a human donor who received a COVID-19 vaccine. Some clones in this sample may be carry-over from other donors' samples. The CDR3 runs from the conserved cysteine through the conserved F or W. A D gene is named only where the DNA matches it firmly. Only some rows state a clone size, as once, few, many or a class for expanded clones.

D gene: -
clone size: -
V gene: TRBV19
J gene: TRBJ1-1
CDR3 DNA: TGTGCCAGTATCGAGAGGGCGGGCGCTGAAGCTTTCTTT
CDR3 protein: CASIERAGAEAFF

D gene: TRBD1
clone size: -
V gene: TRBV3-1/TRBV3-2
J gene: TRBJ2-5
CDR3 DNA: TGTGCCAGCAGCCAAGTCAGGGGGCGAGAGACCCAGTACTTC
CDR3 protein: CASSQVRGRETQYF

D gene: -
clone size: -
V gene: TRBV30
J gene: TRBJ1-3
CDR3 DNA: TGTGCCTGGGGGGAAGGATTCTCTGGAAACACCATATATTTT
CDR3 protein: CAWGEGFSGNTIYF

D gene: -
clone size: once
V gene: TRBV4-1
J gene: TRBJ1-2
CDR3 DNA: TGCGCCAGCAGCCAAGAGCCCCCGACAGCCGATAACTATGGCTACACCTTC
CDR3 protein: CASSQEPPTADNYGYTF

D gene: -
clone size: -
V gene: TRBV5-1
J gene: TRBJ1-1
CDR3 DNA: TGCGCCAGCAGCTTCGGTCTGGGGAACACTGAAGCTTTCTTT
CDR3 protein: CASSFGLGNTEAFF

D gene: -
clone size: -
V gene: TRBV4-1
J gene: TRBJ1-1
CDR3 DNA: TGCGCCAGCAGCCGACAGACAGTCTCGGGCACTGAAGCTTTCTTT
CDR3 protein: CASSRQTVSGTEAFF

D gene: TRBD1
clone size: -
V gene: TRBV19
J gene: TRBJ1-2
CDR3 DNA: TGTGCCAGTAGTAAGGGACAGGTCAACTATGGCTACACCTTC
CDR3 protein: CASSKGQVNYGYTF

D gene: -
clone size: -
V gene: TRBV5-4
J gene: TRBJ2-5
CDR3 DNA: TGTGCCAGCTCCCACCCCGGGGGGCGCGGTGAGACCCAGTACTTC
CDR3 protein: CASSHPGGRGETQYF

D gene: -
clone size: once
V gene: TRBV30
J gene: TRBJ2-5
CDR3 DNA: TGTGCCTGGAGTGTACGGGCGGGGGCCCGGGAGACCCAGTACTTC
CDR3 protein: CAWSVRAGARETQYF

D gene: TRBD1
clone size: few
V gene: TRBV19
J gene: TRBJ1-2
CDR3 DNA: TGTGCCAGTAGACGACAGGGTAGGACCTATGGCTACACCTTC
CDR3 protein: CASRRQGRTYGYTF

D gene: -
clone size: -
V gene: TRBV19
J gene: TRBJ2-1
CDR3 DNA: TGTGCCAGTAGCCTTGGACAGTACAATGAGCAGTTCTTC
CDR3 protein: CASSLGQYNEQFF

D gene: -
clone size: -
V gene: TRBV18
J gene: TRBJ2-3
CDR3 DNA: TGTGCCAGCTCACCCCGGGGGTATTGGACAGATACGCAGTATTTT
CDR3 protein: CASSPRGYWTDTQYF

D gene: TRBD2
clone size: -
V gene: TRBV9
J gene: TRBJ2-1
CDR3 DNA: TGTGCCAGCAGCGTAGGTGGGACTAGCTCCTACAATGAGCAGTTCTTC
CDR3 protein: CASSVGGTSSYNEQFF

D gene: TRBD2
clone size: -
V gene: TRBV5-1
J gene: TRBJ2-3
CDR3 DNA: TGCGCCAGCAGCCCGACCGGGACTAGCGGGGGGACCGACACAGATACGCAGTATTTT
CDR3 protein: CASSPTGTSGGTDTDTQYF

D gene: -
clone size: -
V gene: TRBV5-1
J gene: TRBJ2-3
CDR3 DNA: TGCGCCAGCAGCTTACAACTAGATACGCAGTATTTT
CDR3 protein: CASSLQLDTQYF

D gene: -
clone size: -
V gene: TRBV3-1/TRBV3-2
J gene: TRBJ1-2
CDR3 DNA: TGTGCCAGCAGCCATCAGATGACCGGCTACACCTTC
CDR3 protein: CASSHQMTGYTF

D gene: -
clone size: once
V gene: TRBV30
J gene: TRBJ1-1
CDR3 DNA: TGTGCCTGGGGCCTGTGGGGGCGGAAGGCTGAAGCTTTCTTT
CDR3 protein: CAWGLWGRKAEAFF

D gene: -
clone size: medium-sized
V gene: TRBV3-1/TRBV3-2
J gene: TRBJ2-1
CDR3 DNA: TGTGCCAGCAGCCCTCCCGGAGGGAGGAATGAGCAGTTCTTC
CDR3 protein: CASSPPGGRNEQFF

D gene: TRBD1
clone size: -
V gene: TRBV6-5
J gene: TRBJ2-3
CDR3 DNA: TGTGCCAGCAGTTACTTCACAGGGGCCCGCACAGATACGCAGTATTTT
CDR3 protein: CASSYFTGARTDTQYF

D gene: -
clone size: -
V gene: TRBV24-1
J gene: TRBJ2-5
CDR3 DNA: TGTGCCACCGCCGAGCGTTGGAGCCAAGAGACCCAGTACTTC
CDR3 protein: CATAERWSQETQYF

D gene: TRBD1
clone size: -
V gene: TRBV9
J gene: TRBJ2-2
CDR3 DNA: TGTGCCAGCAGCGCTCAACAGGGGATATTCGGGGAGCTGTTTTTT
CDR3 protein: CASSAQQGIFGELFF

D gene: -
clone size: -
V gene: TRBV5-6
J gene: TRBJ2-4
CDR3 DNA: TGTGCCAGCAGCATTGCAGGGACCCTAGCCAAAAACATTCAGTACTTC
CDR3 protein: CASSIAGTLAKNIQYF